This T cell receptor beta chain was found in a study of T cells expressing NK-cell markers. Study-level background: Source material for TCR beta repertoires consisted of sorted CD3+CD56+NKG2C+, CD3+CD56+NKG2C- and CD3+CD56-NKG2C+ T cells.

Notes on the study in general: Once again these clonotypes came out on top in the CD3+CD56-NKG2C+ fraction of a few donors.

Notes on this clonotype: Its antigen remains unknown.

Following a re-call of the 5' RACE reads, TCRdb has one entry per CDR3 protein and lacks DNA. Across 350,000 to 400,000 distinct CDR3 sequences, the top ten clones capture around a tenth of the sample. The germline gives CDR1 SGHRS, CDR2 YFSETQ. The CDR3 length is 17 residues. The clonotype comes from a woman between 45 and 65 years old in good health. The chain combines TRBV5-1 with TRBJ2-1; TCRdb's D call, TRBD2, is unchecked because there is no DNA. Material for sequencing was blood T cells: a sorted CD56 or NKG2C T cell subset, CD4+ or CD8+ T cells, or bulk PBMC T cells (not recorded which). CDR3 amino acids: CASSFSGSGSSYNEQFF.